Shown below are 28 T cell receptor beta chains from a single sample sequenced in a study of cytomegalovirus exposure and HLA in healthy donors. Use of 60 Vbeta and 13 Jbeta primers characterized the PCR. Data came from immunoSEQ multiplex PCR; TCRdb stores just in-frame clones and leaves some out. This sample has around 70,000 clones, with 78% found just once. Material for sequencing was PBMCs. These receptors originate from a woman aged 40 to 49 in good health and CMV-seropositive.

The CDR3 is CASSPGQSEQYF. CDR3 sequence (DNA): TGTGCCAGCTCACCCGGACAGAGCGAGCAGTACTTC. This chain joins TRBV18 and TRBJ2-7, with D perhaps matching TRBD1 (6 bases). The length of the CDR3 is 12 residues. Germline V gene sequence: CDR1 KGHSH, CDR2 LQKENI. The V gene lost 3 bases and the J gene lost 6 bases, with 9 bases spanning the gap.

The rearrangement uses TRBV29-1 and TRBJ2-7, with D perhaps TRBD2 (6 bases). This CDR3 comprises 11 residues. Trimming removed 5 bases from V and 11 bases from J, with 16 bases in between. Germline V gene lookup returns CDR1 SQVTM and CDR2 ANQGSEA. This CDR3 reads CSVSPGEREYF. The CDR3 nucleotides read TGCAGCGTTTCCCCGGGGGAGAGGGAGTACTTC.

The chain carries TRBV29-1 and TRBJ1-4; D is perhaps TRBD1 (5 bases). The CDR3 contains 14 residues. Trimming cost V 6 bases and J 5 bases, with 16 bases left between them. The germline V gene encodes CDR1 SQVTM and CDR2 ANQGSEA. The CDR3 here is CSVATGTVNEKLFF. CDR3 bases: TGCAGCGTGGCGACCGGGACTGTGAATGAAAAACTGTTTTTT.

The chain uses TRBV19 and TRBJ1-2; TRBD1 matches 9 bases. The junction had 3 bases not matched to a gene; V was cut back by 3 bases and J by 4 bases. The CDR3 loop spans 14 amino acids. Germline V gives CDR1 LNHDA, CDR2 SQIVND (reference sequence). The CDR3 spells CASSMTGGSYGYTF. CDR3 in DNA: TGTGCCAGTAGTATGACAGGGGGTTCCTATGGCTACACCTTC.

This chain joins TRBV7-2 and TRBJ1-5, with a tentative D call TRBD1 (6 bases). The ends were cut back, 4 bases at V and 5 bases at J, with 15 bases in the middle. CDR1 and CDR2 (germline): SGHTA, FQGNSA. There are 15 residues in the CDR3. DNA for the CDR3: TGTGCCAGCAGCTACCAGACAGGTATGGATCAGCCCCAGCATTTT. It codes for CASSYQTGMDQPQHF.

This clone has only one observation. The chain carries TRBV28 and TRBJ1-5; possibly TRBD1 for D (6 bases). The germline V gene has CDR1 MDHEN and CDR2 SYDVKM. The CDR3 runs 18 residues. V was cut by 2 bases and J by 1 base, with 18 bases left in between. CDR3 protein: CASSLNRETSGSNQPQHF. CDR3 sequence (DNA): TGTGCCAGCAGTTTAAACAGGGAAACCTCGGGGAGCAATCAGCCCCAGCATTTT.

The V gene is TRBV19, the J gene TRBJ1-6; D remains ambiguous. The CDR3 loop spans 14 amino acids. Trimming pared 7 bases from V and 0 bases from J, leaving 7 bases between. In germline, CDR1 is LNHDA, CDR2 SQIVND (reference sequence). In DNA form, the CDR3 reads TGTGCCAGTAAACAAAGCTCCTATAATTCACCCCTCCACTTT. Translating it yields CASKQSSYNSPLHF.

V and J are TRBV19 and TRBJ1-5; D may be TRBD1 (6 bases). The V and J ends lost 7 bases and 0 bases respectively, with 16 bases between them. Germline CDR1 is LNHDA and CDR2 is SQIVND (reference sequence). CDR3 length: 16 residues. For the CDR3, the DNA is TGTGCCAGTATTGCACAGGGAAAAGTTAGCAATCAGCCCCAGCATTTT. The encoded protein is CASIAQGKVSNQPQHF.

The chain uses TRBV28 and TRBJ2-4; perhaps TRBD1 as D (5 bases). Germline CDR1 is MDHEN and CDR2 is SYDVKM. Trimming took off 1 base at V and 1 base at J, with 17 bases between the two ends. The CDR3 is 18 amino acids. The CDR3 nucleotides read TGTGCCAGCAGTTTATATGGACAAGGAGTTTTGGCCAAAAACATTCAGTACTTC. This encodes CASSLYGQGVLAKNIQYF.

The CDR3 DNA sequence: TGTGCCAGCAGCGCAGATAGGGGTAGCCGAGAGACCCAGTACTTC. The encoded protein is CASSADRGSRETQYF. The chain uses TRBV9 and TRBJ2-5, with D perhaps matching TRBD1 (5 bases). Trimming stripped 3 bases from V and 4 bases from J, with 16 bases between. The CDR3 loop spans 15 amino acids. Germline values: CDR1 SGDLS, CDR2 YYNGEE. Complete variable domain (other parts from reference TRBV9 and TRBJ2-5): DSGVTQTPKHLITATGQRVTLRCSPRSGDLSVYWYQQSLDQGLQFLIQYYNGEERAKGNILERFSAQQFPDLHSELNLSSLELGDSALYFCASSADRGSRETQYFGPGTRLLVL.

The rearrangement uses TRBV30 and TRBJ2-7; 8 nucleotides agree with TRBD1. Germline V gene sequence: CDR1 GTSNPN, CDR2 SVGIG (reference sequence). CDR3 size: 13 residues. J was trimmed by 6 bases and V by 1 base; bases with no gene match: 5. CDR3 sequence (DNA): TGTGCCTGGAGTGACAGGGGGGAAGTCGAGCAGTACTTC. The encoded protein is CAWSDRGEVEQYF.

V usage is TRBV28 and J usage is TRBJ2-7; D perhaps matches TRBD2 (6 bases). Deletions cut 0 bases from V and 3 bases from J, with 9 bases between. This CDR3 is 14 amino acids long. Germline loops: CDR1 MDHEN, CDR2 SYDVKM. CDR3 coding DNA: TGTGCCAGCAGTTTATGGGCGGGGAGCTACGAGCAGTACTTC. This gives the protein CASSLWAGSYEQYF.

The chain uses TRBV28 and TRBJ1-2, with D uncertain. V lost 4 bases, J lost 4 bases, and 13 bases lay in between. Germline V lookup: CDR1 MDHEN, CDR2 SYDVKM. The CDR3 length is 14 residues. The CDR3 nucleotides read TGTGCCAGCAGTTACCCGGACGGACTCTATGGCTACACCTTC. Its translation is CASSYPDGLYGYTF.

V is TRBV6-5 and J is TRBJ1-6, with 7 bases identical to TRBD1. The V and J ends lost 4 bases and 10 bases, in that order; junction bases with no gene match: 7. Germline loops: CDR1 MNHEY, CDR2 SVGAGI. The CDR3 consists of 14 residues. CDR3 region: CASSSEGASSPLHF. The CDR3 DNA reads as TGTGCCAGCAGTTCAGAGGGGGCAAGCTCACCCCTCCACTTT.

The chain joins TRBV28 to TRBJ1-4, with unresolved D. Germline CDR1 reads MDHEN; CDR2 reads SYDVKM. V dropped 3 bases and J dropped 6 bases, with 11 bases sitting between them. The CDR3 spans 14 residues. The CDR3 region has the DNA TGTGCCAGCAGTTTTTTAAGCACCGATGAAAAACTGTTTTTT. This gives the protein CASSFLSTDEKLFF. The complete variable domain, with remaining parts taken from reference TRBV28 and TRBJ1-4, reads DVKVTQSSRYLVKRTGEKVFLECVQDMDHENMFWYRQDPGLGLRLIYFSYDVKMKEKGDIPEGYSVSREKKERFSLILESASTNQTSMYLCASSFLSTDEKLFFGSGTQLSVL.

The genes are TRBV29-1 and TRBJ2-7, with D possibly being TRBD2 (6 bases). Trimming removed 5 bases from V and 3 bases from J, with 17 bases in between. Germline lookup yields CDR1 SQVTM and CDR2 ANQGSEA. This CDR3 region has 14 residues. CDR3 residues: CSVTRGTHIYEQYF. In DNA, the CDR3 is TGCAGCGTTACTCGGGGGACTCACATCTACGAGCAGTACTTC.

This clone was observed a single time. A read error may produce the germline difference seen at one junction end. V usage is TRBV7-9 and J usage is TRBJ2-6; unclear D gene. CDR3 length equals 14 residues. Germline CDR1 is SEHNR and CDR2 is FQNEAQ (reference sequence). The CDR3 region has the DNA TGTTCCAGCAGCCCGGGCTCTGGGGCCAACGTCCTGACTTTC. Its protein product is CSSSPGSGANVLTF.

The chain couples TRBV6-4 to TRBJ2-1; 9 bases align to TRBD2. The CDR3 consists of 12 residues. Germline V gene sequence: CDR1 MRHNA, CDR2 SNTAGT. With 6 bases clipped from V and 13 bases from J, the junction kept 7 bases outside the gene matches. DNA of the CDR3: TGTGCCAGCAGGGGGCTGCGGGGGGGCCAGTTCTTC. Its protein product is CASRGLRGGQFF.

V gene TRBV5-1 combines with J gene TRBJ2-1; 8 nucleotides align to TRBD2. V lost 2 bases to trimming and J lost 0 bases; unmatched junction nucleotides: 4. This CDR3 contains 16 residues. Per the germline V gene, CDR1 is SGHRS and CDR2 is YFSETQ. CDR3 amino acids: CASSFLAGSSYNEQFF. The CDR3 DNA reads TGCGCCAGCAGCTTCCTAGCGGGCAGCTCCTACAATGAGCAGTTCTTC.

This clone was observed a few times. CDR3 in DNA: TGTGCCAGCAGTCCGAGCGGGGGGGCCGGGGAGCTGTTTTTT. This sequence encodes CASSPSGGAGELFF. The V call is TRBV7-8, the J call TRBJ2-2; 10 bases agree with TRBD2. The CDR3 is made up of 14 amino acids. Losses at the gene ends were 6 bases for V and 6 bases for J; bases not matched to a gene: 4. The germline V gene has CDR1 SGHVS and CDR2 FQNEAQ.

In this sample, this clone turned up a few times. The chain recombines TRBV19 with TRBJ1-5, with TRBD1 matching 9 bases. With V trimmed by 3 bases and J by 0 bases, 6 bases remained unmatched. The CDR3 spans 17 residues. Germline V CDR1 and CDR2: LNHDA, SQIVND (reference sequence). The CDR3 region is CASSIEDRGYSNQPQHF. The CDR3 DNA sequence: TGTGCCAGTAGTATCGAGGACAGGGGATATAGCAATCAGCCCCAGCATTTT.

This sequence joins TRBV10-3 and TRBJ1-1; 7 bases fit TRBD1. The CDR3 contains 15 residues. Per the germline V gene, CDR1 is ENHRY and CDR2 is SYGVKD. Trimming removed 6 bases from V and 4 bases from J; junction bases left unmatched: 11. Here the CDR3 DNA reads TGTGCCATCAGACAGGGGACCTCCATGGGCACTGAAGCTTTCTTT. Amino acids: CAIRQGTSMGTEAFF.

The chain links TRBV5-1 to TRBJ2-3; the match to TRBD2 covers 12 bases. The CDR3 extends over 17 amino acids. V trimming: 2 bases; J trimming: 1 base; junction bases outside the gene matches: 5. The germline gives CDR1 SGHRS, CDR2 YFSETQ. The CDR3 bases are TGCGCCAGCAGCTTAACTAGCGGGGGGCGGGGCACAGATACGCAGTATTTT. Translated, it gives CASSLTSGGRGTDTQYF.

The CDR3 region has the DNA TGTGCCTGGAGTCCTCTAGCGGGGGGGCACTACAATGAGCAGTTCTTC. Amino acids: CAWSPLAGGHYNEQFF. This chain joins TRBV30 and TRBJ2-1, with 12 bases aligning to TRBD2. Trimming took 2 bases from V and 3 from J; bases not matched to a gene: 5. In germline, CDR1 is GTSNPN, CDR2 SVGIG (reference sequence). The CDR3 has 16 amino acids.

The chain uses TRBV28 and TRBJ1-5, with TRBD1 as a possible D gene (6 bases). V lost 1 base, J lost 13 bases, and 11 bases lay in between. Germline V CDR1 and CDR2: MDHEN, SYDVKM. The CDR3 totals 12 residues. In nucleotides, the CDR3 is TGTGCCAGCAGTTTATTCGGCAGGGGTCAGCATTTT. Translation gives CASSLFGRGQHF.

The rearrangement uses TRBV18 and TRBJ1-5; D ambiguous. The CDR3 totals 16 residues. CDR1 and CDR2 (germline): KGHSH, LQKENI. With 0 bases removed from V and 2 bases from J, the gap between germline ends came to 11 bases. CDR3 in amino acids: CASSPPSRDRNQPQHF. Written as DNA, the CDR3 is TGTGCCAGCTCACCACCGTCCCGCGATCGCAATCAGCCCCAGCATTTT.

This clone came up a few times. This chain links TRBV2 with TRBJ1-5; 7 bases agree with TRBD1. The CDR3 sequence is 14 residues long. Losses at the gene ends were 6 bases for V and 3 bases for J; bases not matched to a gene: 5. Germline-derived CDR1 and CDR2 are SNHLY and FYNNEI. The CDR3 reads CASRGQSYNQPQHF. Here the CDR3 DNA reads TGTGCCAGCAGGGGACAGTCCTACAATCAGCCCCAGCATTTT.

J is TRBJ2-7 and V is TRBV29-1, with D maybe TRBD1 (6 bases). The ends were cut back, 6 bases at V and 8 bases at J, with 20 bases in the middle. The CDR3 sequence is 13 residues long. The germline CDR1 and CDR2 sequences are SQVTM and ANQGSEA. The CDR3 nucleotides are TGCAGCGTACGACAGGCCTCTAGGCCCCAGCAGTACTTC. Translation: CSVRQASRPQQYF.